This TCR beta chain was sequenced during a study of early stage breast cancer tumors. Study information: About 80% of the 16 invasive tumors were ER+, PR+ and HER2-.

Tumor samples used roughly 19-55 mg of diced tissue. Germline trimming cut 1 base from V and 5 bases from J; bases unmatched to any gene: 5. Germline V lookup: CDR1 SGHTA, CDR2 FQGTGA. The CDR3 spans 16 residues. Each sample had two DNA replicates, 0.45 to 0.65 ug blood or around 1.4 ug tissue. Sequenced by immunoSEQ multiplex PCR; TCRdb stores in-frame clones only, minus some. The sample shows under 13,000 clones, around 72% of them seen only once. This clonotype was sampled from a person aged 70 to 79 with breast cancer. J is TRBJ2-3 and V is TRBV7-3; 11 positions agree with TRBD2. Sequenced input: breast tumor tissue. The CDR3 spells CASSLNLGLAGDTQYF. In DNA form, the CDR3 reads TGTGCCAGCAGCTTAAACCTCGGACTAGCGGGAGATACGCAGTATTTT. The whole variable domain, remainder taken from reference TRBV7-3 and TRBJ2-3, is GAGVSQTPSNKVTEKGKYVELRCDPISGHTALYWYRQSLGQGPEFLIYFQGTGAADDSGLPNDRFFAVRPEGSVSTLKIQRTERGDSAVYLCASSLNLGLAGDTQYFGPGTRLTVL.